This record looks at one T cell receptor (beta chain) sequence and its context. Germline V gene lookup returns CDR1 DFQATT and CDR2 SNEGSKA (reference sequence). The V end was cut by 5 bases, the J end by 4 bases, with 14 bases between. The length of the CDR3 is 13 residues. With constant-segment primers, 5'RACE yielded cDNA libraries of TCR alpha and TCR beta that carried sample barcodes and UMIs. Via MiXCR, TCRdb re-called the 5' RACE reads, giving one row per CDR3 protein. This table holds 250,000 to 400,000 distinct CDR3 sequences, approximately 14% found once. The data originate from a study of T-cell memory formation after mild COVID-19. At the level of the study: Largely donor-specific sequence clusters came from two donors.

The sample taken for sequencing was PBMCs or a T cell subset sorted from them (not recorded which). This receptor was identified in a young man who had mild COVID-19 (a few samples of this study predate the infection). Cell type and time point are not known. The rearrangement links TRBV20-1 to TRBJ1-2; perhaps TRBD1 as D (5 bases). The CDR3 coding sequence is TGCAGTGCTTTCTTGGCAGGGCTCTATGGCTACACCTTC. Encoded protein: CSAFLAGLYGYTF.